This TCR beta chain was sequenced for a study of shared clonotypes between healthy human individuals. Details on this clone: The antigen is not known.

The study, taken as a whole, reports: Donor clonotype sharing was expected to depend on sequencing depth.

Germline V CDR1 and CDR2: MNHEY, SVGAGI. This CDR3 is built from 14 residues. With V trimmed by 5 bases and J by 5 bases, 7 bases remained unmatched. The data were produced by immunoSEQ multiplex PCR, yet TCRdb's version contains in-frame clones alone and is incomplete. The profile shows a few million clones, approximately 95% of them singletons. This chain connects TRBV6-5 to TRBJ2-7, with 9 bases lining up with TRBD1. The origin of this receptor is a man between 18 and 35 years old in good health. Some clones in this sample may be carry-over from other donors' samples. Sample: naive CD4+ T cells from PBMCs. The subset is: CD45RA+ positively selected. The CDR3 here is CASSPGQGVHEQYF. CDR3 DNA sequence: TGTGCCAGCAGTCCGGGACAGGGAGTCCACGAGCAGTACTTC.